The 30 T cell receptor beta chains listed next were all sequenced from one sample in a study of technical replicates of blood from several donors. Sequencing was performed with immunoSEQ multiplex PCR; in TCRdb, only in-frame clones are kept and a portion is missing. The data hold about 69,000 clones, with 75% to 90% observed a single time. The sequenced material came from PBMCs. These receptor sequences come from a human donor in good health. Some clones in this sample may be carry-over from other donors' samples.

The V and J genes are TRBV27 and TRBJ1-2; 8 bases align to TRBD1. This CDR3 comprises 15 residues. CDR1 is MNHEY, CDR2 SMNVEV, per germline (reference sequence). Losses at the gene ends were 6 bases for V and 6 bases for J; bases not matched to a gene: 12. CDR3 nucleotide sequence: TGTGCCAGCAGACGGCGAGGCAGGGGGCAGGATGGCTACACCTTC. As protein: CASRRRGRGQDGYTF.

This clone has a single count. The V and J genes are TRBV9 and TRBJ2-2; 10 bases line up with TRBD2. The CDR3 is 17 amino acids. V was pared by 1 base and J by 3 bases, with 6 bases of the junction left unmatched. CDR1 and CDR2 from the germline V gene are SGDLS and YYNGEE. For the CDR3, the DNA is TGTGCCAGCAGCGTAAGGCTAGCGGGGGCCTACACCGGGGAGCTGTTTTTT. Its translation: CASSVRLAGAYTGELFF.

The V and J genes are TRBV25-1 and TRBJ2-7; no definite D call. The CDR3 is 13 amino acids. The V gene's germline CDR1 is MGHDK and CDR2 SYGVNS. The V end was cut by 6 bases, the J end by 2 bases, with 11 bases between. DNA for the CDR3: TGTGCCAGCAGCTATGCACAGACCTACGAGCAGTACTTC. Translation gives CASSYAQTYEQYF.

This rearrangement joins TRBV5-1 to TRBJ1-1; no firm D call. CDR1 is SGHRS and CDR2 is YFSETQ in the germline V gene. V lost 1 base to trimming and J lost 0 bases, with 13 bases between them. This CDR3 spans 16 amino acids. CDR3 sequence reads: CASSLNFPVLNTEAFF. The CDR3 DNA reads TGCGCCAGCAGCTTGAATTTTCCAGTTCTGAACACTGAAGCTTTCTTT.

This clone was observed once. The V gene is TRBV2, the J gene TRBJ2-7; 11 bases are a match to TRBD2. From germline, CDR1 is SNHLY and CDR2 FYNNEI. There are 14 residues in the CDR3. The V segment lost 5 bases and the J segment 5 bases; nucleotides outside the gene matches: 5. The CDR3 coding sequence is TGTGCCAGCAGTATAGCGGGAGGGCTGGACGAGCAGTACTTC. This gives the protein CASSIAGGLDEQYF. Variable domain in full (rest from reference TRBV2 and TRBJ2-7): EPEVTQTPSHQVTQMGQEVILRCVPISNHLYFYWYRQILGQKVEFLVSFYNNEISEKSEIFDDQFSVERPDGSNFTLKIRSTKLEDSAMYFCASSIAGGLDEQYFGPGTRLTVT.

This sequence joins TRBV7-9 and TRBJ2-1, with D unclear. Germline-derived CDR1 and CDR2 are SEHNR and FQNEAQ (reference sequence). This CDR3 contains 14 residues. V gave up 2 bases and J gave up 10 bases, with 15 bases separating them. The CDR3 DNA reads TGTGCCAGCAGCTTAAGAGACCAATTACAGGAGCAGTTCTTC. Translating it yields CASSLRDQLQEQFF.

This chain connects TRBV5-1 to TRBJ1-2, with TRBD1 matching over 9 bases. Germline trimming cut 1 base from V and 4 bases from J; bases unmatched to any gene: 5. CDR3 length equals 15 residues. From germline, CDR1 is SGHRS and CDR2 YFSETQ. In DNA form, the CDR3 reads TGCGCCAGCAGCTTGACAGGGGGCGCTGGCTATGGCTACACCTTC. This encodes CASSLTGGAGYGYTF. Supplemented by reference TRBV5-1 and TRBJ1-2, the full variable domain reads KAGVTQTPRYLIKTRGQQVTLSCSPISGHRSVSWYQQTPGQGLQFLFEYFSETQRNKGNFPGRFSGRQFSNSRSEMNVSTLELGDSALYLCASSLTGGAGYGYTFGSGTRLTVV.

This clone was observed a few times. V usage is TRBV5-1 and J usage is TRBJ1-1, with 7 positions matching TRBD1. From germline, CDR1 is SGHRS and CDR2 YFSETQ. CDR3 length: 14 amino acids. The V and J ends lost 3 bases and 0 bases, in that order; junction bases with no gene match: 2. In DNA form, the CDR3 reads TGCGCCAGCAGCTCTGACAGGGTGAACACTGAAGCTTTCTTT. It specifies CASSSDRVNTEAFF.

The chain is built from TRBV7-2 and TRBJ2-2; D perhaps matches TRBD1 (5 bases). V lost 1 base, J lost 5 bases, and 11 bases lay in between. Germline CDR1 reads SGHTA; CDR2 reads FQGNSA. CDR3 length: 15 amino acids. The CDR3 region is CASSLVPGQTGELFF. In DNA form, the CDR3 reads TGTGCCAGCAGCTTAGTACCAGGGCAAACCGGGGAGCTGTTTTTT.

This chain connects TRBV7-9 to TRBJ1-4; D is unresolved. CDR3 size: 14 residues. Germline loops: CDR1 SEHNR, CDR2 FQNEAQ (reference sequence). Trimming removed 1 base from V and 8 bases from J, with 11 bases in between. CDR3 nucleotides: TGTGCCAGCAGCTTAGGAGGGTACGGCGAAAAACTGTTTTTT. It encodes CASSLGGYGEKLFF.

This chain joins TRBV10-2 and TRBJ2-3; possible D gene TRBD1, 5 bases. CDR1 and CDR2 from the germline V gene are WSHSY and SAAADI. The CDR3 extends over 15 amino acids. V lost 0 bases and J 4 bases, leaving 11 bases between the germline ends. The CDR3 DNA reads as TGCGCCAGCAGTGAGTCGATCAGGGTACCAGATACGCAGTATTTT. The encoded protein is CASSESIRVPDTQYF.

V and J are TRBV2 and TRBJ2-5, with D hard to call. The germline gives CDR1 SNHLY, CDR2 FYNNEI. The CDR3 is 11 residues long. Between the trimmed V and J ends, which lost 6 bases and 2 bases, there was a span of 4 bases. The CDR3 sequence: CASSLQETQYF. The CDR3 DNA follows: TGTGCCAGCAGCCTACAAGAGACCCAGTACTTC.

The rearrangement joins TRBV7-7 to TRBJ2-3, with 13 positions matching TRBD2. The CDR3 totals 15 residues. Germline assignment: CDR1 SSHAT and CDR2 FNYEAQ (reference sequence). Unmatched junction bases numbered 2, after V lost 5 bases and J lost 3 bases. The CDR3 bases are TGTGCCAGCAGCGCGGGACTAGCGGGAACAGATACGCAGTATTTT. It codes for CASSAGLAGTDTQYF.

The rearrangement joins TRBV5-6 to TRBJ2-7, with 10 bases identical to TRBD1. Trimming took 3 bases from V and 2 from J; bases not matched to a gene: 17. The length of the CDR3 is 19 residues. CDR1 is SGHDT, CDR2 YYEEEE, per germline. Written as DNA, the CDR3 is TGTGCCAGCAGCTGGGGAACCTATTGGGGACAGGGGCCCACCTACGAGCAGTACTTC. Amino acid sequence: CASSWGTYWGQGPTYEQYF.

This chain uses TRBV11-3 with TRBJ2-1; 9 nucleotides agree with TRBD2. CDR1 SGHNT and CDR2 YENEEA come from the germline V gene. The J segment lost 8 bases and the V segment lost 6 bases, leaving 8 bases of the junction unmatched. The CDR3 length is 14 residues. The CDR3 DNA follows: TGTGCCAGCAGTTCCAGCGGGAGGTTGGATGAGCAGTTCTTC. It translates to CASSSSGRLDEQFF.

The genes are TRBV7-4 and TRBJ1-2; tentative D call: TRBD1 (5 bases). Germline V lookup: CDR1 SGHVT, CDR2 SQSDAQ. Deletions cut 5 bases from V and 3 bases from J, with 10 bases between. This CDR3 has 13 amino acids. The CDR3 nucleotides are TGTGCCAGCAGCCCCCGGGGGGACTATGGCTACACCTTC. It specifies CASSPRGDYGYTF.

As DNA, the CDR3 is TGTGCCAGTAGCCTCGGGGGTGCCTATGGCTACACCTTC. This gives the protein CASSLGGAYGYTF. The chain is built from TRBV19 and TRBJ1-2; perhaps TRBD1 as D (5 bases). V was shortened by 6 bases and J by 4 bases, with 12 bases between the two germline ends. The CDR3 is 13 residues long. Germline CDR1 LNHDA, CDR2 SQIVND (reference sequence).

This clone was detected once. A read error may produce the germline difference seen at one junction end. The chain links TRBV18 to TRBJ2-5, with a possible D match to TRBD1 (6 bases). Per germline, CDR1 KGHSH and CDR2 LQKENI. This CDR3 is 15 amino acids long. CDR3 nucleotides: TGTGCCAGCTCACCACTCGGAGGATCAGCCGGGACATTGGACTTC. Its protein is CASSPLGGSAGTLDF.

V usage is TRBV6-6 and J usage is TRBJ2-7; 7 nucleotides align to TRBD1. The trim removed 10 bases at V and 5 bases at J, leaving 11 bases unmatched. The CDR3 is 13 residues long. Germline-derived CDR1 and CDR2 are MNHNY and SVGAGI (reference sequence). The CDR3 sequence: CATCRGLLNEQYF. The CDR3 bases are TGTGCCACCTGTAGGGGGCTTCTCAACGAGCAGTACTTC.

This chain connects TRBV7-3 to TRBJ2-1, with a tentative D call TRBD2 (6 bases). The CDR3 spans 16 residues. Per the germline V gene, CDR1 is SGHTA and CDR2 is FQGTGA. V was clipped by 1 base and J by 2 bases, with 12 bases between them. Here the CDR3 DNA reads TGTGCCAGCAGCTTAAACGGCGGGGTTACCTACAATGAGCAGTTCTTC. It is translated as CASSLNGGVTYNEQFF.

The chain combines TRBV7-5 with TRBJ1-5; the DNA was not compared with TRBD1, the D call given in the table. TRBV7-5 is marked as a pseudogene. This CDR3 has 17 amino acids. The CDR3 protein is CARSLESWGQVNQPQHF. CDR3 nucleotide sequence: TGTGCCAGAAGCTTAGAGAGTTGGGGACAGGTCAATCAGCCCCAGCATTTT.

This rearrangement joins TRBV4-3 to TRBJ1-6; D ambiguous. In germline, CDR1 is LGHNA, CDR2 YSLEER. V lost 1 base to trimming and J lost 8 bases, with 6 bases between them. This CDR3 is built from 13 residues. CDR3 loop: CASSQVADSPLHF. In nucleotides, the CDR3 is TGCGCCAGCAGCCAAGTGGCGGATTCACCCCTCCACTTT.

CDR3 nucleotides: TGTGCCAGCAGCCCGGGACTAGCCTACGAGCAGTACTTC. It encodes CASSPGLAYEQYF. The J gene is TRBJ2-7, the V gene TRBV11-1; 8 bases agree with TRBD2. This CDR3 has 13 residues. CDR1 is SGHAT, CDR2 FQDESV, per germline (reference sequence). Losses at the gene ends were 5 bases for V and 2 bases for J; bases not matched to a gene: 2.

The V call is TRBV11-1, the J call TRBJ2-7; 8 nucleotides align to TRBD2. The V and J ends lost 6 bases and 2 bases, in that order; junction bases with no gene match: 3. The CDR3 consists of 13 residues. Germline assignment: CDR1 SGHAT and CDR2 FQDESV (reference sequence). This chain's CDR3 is CASRRAGAYEQYF. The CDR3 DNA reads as TGTGCCAGCAGGAGAGCGGGAGCCTACGAGCAGTACTTC. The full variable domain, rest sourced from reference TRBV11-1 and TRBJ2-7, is EAEVAQSPRYKITEKSQAVAFWCDPISGHATLYWYRQILGQGPELLVQFQDESVVDDSQLPKDRFSAERLKGVDSTLKIQPAELGDSAMYLCASRRAGAYEQYFGPGTRLTVT.

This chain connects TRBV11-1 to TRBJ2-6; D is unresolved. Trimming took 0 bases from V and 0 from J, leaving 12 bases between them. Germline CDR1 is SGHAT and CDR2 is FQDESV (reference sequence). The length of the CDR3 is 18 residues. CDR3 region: CASSLAWVASSGANVLTF. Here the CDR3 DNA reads TGTGCCAGCAGCTTAGCGTGGGTAGCCTCCTCTGGGGCCAACGTCCTGACTTTC.

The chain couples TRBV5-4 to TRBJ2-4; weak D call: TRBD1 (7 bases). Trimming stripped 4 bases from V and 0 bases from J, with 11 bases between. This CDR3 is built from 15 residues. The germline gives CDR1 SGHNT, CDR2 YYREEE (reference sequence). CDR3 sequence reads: CASSQGEVAKNIQYF. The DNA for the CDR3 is TGTGCCAGCAGCCAGGGGGAGGTAGCCAAAAACATTCAGTACTTC.

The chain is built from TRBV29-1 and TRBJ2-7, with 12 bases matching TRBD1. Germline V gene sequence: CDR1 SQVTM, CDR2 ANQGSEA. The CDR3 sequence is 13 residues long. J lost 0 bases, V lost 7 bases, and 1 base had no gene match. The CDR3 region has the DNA TGCAGCGGGGGACAGGGGGCCTCCTACGAGCAGTACTTC. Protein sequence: CSGGQGASYEQYF.

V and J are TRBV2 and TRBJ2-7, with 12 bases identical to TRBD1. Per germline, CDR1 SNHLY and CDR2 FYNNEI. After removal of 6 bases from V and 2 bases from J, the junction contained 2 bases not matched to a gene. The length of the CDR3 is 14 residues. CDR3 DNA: TGTGCCAGCAGCAGGGACAGGGGGCCCTACGAGCAGTACTTC. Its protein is CASSRDRGPYEQYF.

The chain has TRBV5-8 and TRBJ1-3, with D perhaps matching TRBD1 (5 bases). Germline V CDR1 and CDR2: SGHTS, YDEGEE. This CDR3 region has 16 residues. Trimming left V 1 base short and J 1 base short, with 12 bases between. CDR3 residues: CASSLRPRGSGNTIYF. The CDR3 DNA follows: TGTGCCAGCAGCTTGCGACCAAGGGGATCTGGAAACACCATATATTTT.

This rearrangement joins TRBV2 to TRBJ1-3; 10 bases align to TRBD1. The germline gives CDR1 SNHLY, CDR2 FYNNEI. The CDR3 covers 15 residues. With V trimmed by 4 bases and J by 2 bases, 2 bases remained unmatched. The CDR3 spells CASSGQGAPGNTIYF. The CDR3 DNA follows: TGTGCCAGCAGTGGACAGGGGGCCCCTGGAAACACCATATATTTT.